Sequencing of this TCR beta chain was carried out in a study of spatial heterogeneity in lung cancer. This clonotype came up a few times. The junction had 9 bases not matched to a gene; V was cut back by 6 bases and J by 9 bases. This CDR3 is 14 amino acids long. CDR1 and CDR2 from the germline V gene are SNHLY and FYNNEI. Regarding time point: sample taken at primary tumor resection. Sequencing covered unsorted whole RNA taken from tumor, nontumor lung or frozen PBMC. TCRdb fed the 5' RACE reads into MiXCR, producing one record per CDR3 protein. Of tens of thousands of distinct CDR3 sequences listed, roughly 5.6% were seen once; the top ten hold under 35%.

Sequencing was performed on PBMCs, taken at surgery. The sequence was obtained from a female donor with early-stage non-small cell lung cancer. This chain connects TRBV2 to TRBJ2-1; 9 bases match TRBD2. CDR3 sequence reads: CASRSRGGAGEQFF. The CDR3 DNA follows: TGTGCCAGCAGGTCACGCGGGGGGGCCGGTGAGCAGTTCTTC.